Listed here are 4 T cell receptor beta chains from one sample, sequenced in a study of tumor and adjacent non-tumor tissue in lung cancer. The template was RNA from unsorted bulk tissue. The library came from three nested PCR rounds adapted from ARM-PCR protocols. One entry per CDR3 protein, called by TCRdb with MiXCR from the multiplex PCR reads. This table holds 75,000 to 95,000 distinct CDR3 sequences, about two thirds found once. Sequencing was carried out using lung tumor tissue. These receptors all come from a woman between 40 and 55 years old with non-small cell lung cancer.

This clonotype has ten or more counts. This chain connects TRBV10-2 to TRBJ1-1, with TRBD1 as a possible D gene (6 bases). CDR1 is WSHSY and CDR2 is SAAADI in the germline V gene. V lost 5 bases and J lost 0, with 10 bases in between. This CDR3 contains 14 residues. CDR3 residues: CASSSGTLNTEAFF. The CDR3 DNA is TGCGCCAGCAGTTCCGGGACATTGAACACTGAAGCTTTCTTT.

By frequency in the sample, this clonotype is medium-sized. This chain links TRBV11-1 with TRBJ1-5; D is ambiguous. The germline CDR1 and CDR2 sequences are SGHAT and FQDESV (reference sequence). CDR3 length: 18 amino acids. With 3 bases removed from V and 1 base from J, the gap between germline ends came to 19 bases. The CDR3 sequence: CASSLNDGNGRSNQPQHF. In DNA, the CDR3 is TGTGCCAGCAGCTTGAACGATGGGAATGGACGGAGCAATCAGCCCCAGCATTTT.

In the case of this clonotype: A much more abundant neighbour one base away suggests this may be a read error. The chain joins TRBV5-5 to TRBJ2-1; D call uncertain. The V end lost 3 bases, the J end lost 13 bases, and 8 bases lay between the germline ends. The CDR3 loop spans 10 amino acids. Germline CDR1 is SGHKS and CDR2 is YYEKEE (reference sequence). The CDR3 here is CASSSSAQFF. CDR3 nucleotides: TGTGCCAGCAGCTCGTCTGCCCAGTTCTTC.

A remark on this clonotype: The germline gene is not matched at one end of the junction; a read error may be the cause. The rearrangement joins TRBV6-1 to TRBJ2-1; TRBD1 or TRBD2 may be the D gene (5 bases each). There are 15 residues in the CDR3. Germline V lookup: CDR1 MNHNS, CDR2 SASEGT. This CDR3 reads CVSRGAVQGRGEQFF. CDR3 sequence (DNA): TGTGTCAGCAGAGGGGCGGTTCAGGGCCGGGGTGAGCAGTTCTTC.